This T cell receptor beta chain came from a study of T-cell memory formation after mild COVID-19. In the study overall: The TCR clusters were mostly specific to one donor.

Trimming removed 4 bases at V and 3 bases at J, with 6 bases between. CDR1 and CDR2 (germline): KGHDR, SFDVKD. This CDR3 contains 13 residues. This clonotype was recorded a few times. TCRdb re-analysed the 5' RACE reads in MiXCR, keeping a single row per CDR3 protein. The repertoire holds 450,000 to 650,000 distinct CDR3 sequences, around 21% seen once, with around 13% in the top ten. The genes are TRBV24-1 and TRBJ2-1; D unclear. The clonotype originates from an adult woman who had mild COVID-19 (a few samples of this study predate the infection). Cell type and time point are not known. The specimen was PBMCs or a T cell subset sorted from them (not recorded which). Here the CDR3 DNA reads TGTGCCACCAGTGAATCCCGCTACAATGAGCAGTTCTTC. It encodes CATSESRYNEQFF.